The clone carrying this TCR beta chain was detected a few times. The antigen is not known. TCRalpha and TCRbeta libraries used 5'RACE with constant-segment primers and UMIs. MiXCR was run by TCRdb on the 5' RACE reads, yielding one entry per CDR3 protein. The table includes about 350,000 distinct CDR3 sequences, roughly 15% detected once. Trimming took 3 bases from V and 2 from J; bases not matched to a gene: 6. This CDR3 contains 16 residues. This specimen comes from a study of T-cell memory formation after mild COVID-19. Notes on the study in general: Researchers report contracting CD4+ clones mostly in CM and EM, with CD8+ clones in EMRA.

This rearrangement joins TRBV12-3 or TRBV12-4 to TRBJ2-1; 8 bases fit TRBD2. The receptor comes from a man aged 18 to 30 who had mild COVID-19 (a few samples of this study predate the infection). Cell type and time point are not known. The specimen sequenced was PBMCs or a T cell subset sorted from them (not recorded which). CDR3 nucleotides: TGTGCCAGCAGTTTGGAGAGCGGGGGAACCTACAATGAGCAGTTCTTC. Residues: CASSLESGGTYNEQFF.